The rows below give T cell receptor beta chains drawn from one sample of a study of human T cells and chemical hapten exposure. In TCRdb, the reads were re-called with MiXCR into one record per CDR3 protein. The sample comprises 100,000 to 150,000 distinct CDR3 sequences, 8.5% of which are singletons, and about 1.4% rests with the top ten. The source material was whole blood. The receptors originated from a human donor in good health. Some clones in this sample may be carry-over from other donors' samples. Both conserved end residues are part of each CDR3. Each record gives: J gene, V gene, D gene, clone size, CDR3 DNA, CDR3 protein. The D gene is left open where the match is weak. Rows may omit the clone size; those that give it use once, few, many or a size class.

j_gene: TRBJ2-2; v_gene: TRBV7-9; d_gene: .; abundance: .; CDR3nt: TGTGCCAGCAGCTTCCCCTATATGAGGAGGGGGAAGGATACCGGGGAGCTGTTTTTT; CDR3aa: CASSFPYMRRGKDTGELFF
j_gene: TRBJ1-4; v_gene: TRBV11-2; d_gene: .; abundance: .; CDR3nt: TGTGCCAGCAGCAGCCTTAGGGGCAGGGCAGGTGAAAAACTGTTTTTT; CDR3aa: CASSSLRGRAGEKLFF
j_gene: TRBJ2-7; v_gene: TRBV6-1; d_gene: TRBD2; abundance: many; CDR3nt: TGTGCCAGCAGTCTTTCCGGGACTAGCGGTTACGAGCAGTACTTC; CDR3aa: CASSLSGTSGYEQYF
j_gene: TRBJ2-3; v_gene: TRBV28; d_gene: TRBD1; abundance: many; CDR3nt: TGTGCCAGCAGTTTCCGTGGACAGGGGACAGATACGCAGTATTTT; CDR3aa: CASSFRGQGTDTQYF
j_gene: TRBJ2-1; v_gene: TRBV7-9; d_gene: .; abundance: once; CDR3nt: TGTGCCAGCAGCTTTTCGGCGGGGAGATACAATGAGCAGTTCTTC; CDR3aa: CASSFSAGRYNEQFF
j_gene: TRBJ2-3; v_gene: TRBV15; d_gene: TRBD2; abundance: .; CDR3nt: TGTGCCACCAGCAGAGATTCCCTAGCGGGGGGTACAGATACGCAGTATTTT; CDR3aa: CATSRDSLAGGTDTQYF
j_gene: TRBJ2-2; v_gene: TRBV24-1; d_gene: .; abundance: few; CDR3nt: TGTGCCACCAGTGATTGGAGGGGGCCCGGGGAGCTGTTTTTT; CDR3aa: CATSDWRGPGELFF
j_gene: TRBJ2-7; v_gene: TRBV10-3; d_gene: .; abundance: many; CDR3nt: TGTGCCATCACCAACAGGAGCTCCTACGAGCAGTACTTC; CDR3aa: CAITNRSSYEQYF
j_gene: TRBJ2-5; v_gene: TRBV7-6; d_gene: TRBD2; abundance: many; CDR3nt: TGTGCCAGCAGCCCGCCGGATGGCAGCGGGAGCCCCGGGAAAGAGACCCAGTACTTC; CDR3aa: CASSPPDGSGSPGKETQYF
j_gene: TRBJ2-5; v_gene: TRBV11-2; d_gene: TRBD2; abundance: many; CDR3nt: TGTGCCAGCAGCCACGCCGGGGGGGGCCAAGAGACCCAGTACTTC; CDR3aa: CASSHAGGGQETQYF
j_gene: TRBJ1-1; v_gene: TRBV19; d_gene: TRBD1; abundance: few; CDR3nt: TGTGCCAGTAGTCCGACAGGGTCGGGACTTGAAGCTTTCTTT; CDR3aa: CASSPTGSGLEAFF
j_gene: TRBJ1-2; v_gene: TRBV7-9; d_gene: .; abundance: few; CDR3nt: TGTGCCAGCAGCTTATCAAGGGAAAGGGACTATGGCTACACCTTC; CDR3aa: CASSLSRERDYGYTF
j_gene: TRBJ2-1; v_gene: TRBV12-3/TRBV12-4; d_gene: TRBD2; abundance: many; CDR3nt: TGTGCCAGCAGTATAGCGGGAGGGGCGGAGAATGAGCAGTTCTTC; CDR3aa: CASSIAGGAENEQFF
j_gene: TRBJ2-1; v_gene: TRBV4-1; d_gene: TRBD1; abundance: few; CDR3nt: TGCGCCAGCAGCCAAGCCCAGGGGGCGAATGAGCAGTTCTTC; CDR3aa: CASSQAQGANEQFF
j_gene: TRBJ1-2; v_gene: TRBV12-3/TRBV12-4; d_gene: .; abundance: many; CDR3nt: TGTGCCAGCAGTAATGGCTATGGCTACACCTTC; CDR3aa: CASSNGYGYTF
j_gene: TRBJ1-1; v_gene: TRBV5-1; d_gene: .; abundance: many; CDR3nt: TGCGCCAGCAGCTTCACGAGGGGGGAAGGGAACACTGAAGCTTTCTTT; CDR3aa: CASSFTRGEGNTEAFF
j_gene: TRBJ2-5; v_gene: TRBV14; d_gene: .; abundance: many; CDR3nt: TGTGCCAGCAGCGACCATTCGTCTAGTTACTACCAAGAGACCCAGTACTTC; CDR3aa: CASSDHSSSYYQETQYF
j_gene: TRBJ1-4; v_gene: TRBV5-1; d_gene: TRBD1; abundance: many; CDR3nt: TGCGCCAGCAGCTGGGGATGGGACAGGGGTCCGAAGAATGAAAAACTGTTTTTT; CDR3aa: CASSWGWDRGPKNEKLFF
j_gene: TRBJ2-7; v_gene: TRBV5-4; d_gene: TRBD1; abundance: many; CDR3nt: TGTGCCAGCAGCTTGCGGGACAGGGACTACGAGCAGTACTTC; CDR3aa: CASSLRDRDYEQYF
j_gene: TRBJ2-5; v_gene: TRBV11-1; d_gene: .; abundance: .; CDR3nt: TGTGCCAGCAGCTTCGGACCCGGGGAGACCCAGTACTTC; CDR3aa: CASSFGPGETQYF
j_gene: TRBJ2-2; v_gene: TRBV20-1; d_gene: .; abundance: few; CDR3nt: TGCAGTGCTAGAGTTTCGAACACCGGGGAGCTGTTTTTT; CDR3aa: CSARVSNTGELFF
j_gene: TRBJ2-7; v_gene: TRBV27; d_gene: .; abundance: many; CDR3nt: TGTGCCAGCAGTTTTTGGGAGGGGGGAACCTACGAGCAGTACTTC; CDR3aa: CASSFWEGGTYEQYF
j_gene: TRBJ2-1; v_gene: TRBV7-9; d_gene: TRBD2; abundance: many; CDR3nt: TGTGCCAGCAGGAAAGGGACTAGCGGGGGAAATGAGCAGTTCTTC; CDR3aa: CASRKGTSGGNEQFF
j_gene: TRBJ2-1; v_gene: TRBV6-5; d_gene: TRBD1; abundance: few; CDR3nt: TGTGCCAGCAGTTACTCCGGGACAGGGGCCTACAATGAGCAGTTCTTC; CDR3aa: CASSYSGTGAYNEQFF
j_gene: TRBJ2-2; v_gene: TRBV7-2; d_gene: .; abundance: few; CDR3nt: TGTGCCAGCAGCTTAGTTCTGGGGATGAACACCGGGGAGCTGTTTTTT; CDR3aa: CASSLVLGMNTGELFF
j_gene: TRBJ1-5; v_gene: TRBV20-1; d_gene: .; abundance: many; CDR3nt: TGCAGTGCTAGGTTACCCGGGACATCGCGGGGGAATCAGCCCCAGCATTTT; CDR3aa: CSARLPGTSRGNQPQHF
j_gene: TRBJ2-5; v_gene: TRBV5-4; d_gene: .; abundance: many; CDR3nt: TGTGCCAGCAGCCCCGGACGCGTCCAAGAGACCCAGTACTTC; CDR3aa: CASSPGRVQETQYF
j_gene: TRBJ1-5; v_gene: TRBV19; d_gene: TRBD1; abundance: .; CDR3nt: TGTGCCAGTATTGGGACAGGGGCGCCGAATCAGCCCCAGCATTTT; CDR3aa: CASIGTGAPNQPQHF
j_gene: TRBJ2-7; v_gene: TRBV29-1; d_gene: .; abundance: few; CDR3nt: TGCAGCGTTGAAGTAGGGGTCCCCTACGAGCAGTACTTC; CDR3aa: CSVEVGVPYEQYF
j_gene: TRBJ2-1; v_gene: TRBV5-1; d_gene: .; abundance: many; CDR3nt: TGCGCCAGCAGCTTGGGCCTCATGGGTCTCGCCTACAATGAGCAGTTCTTC; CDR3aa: CASSLGLMGLAYNEQFF
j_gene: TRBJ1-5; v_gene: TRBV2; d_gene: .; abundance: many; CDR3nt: TGTGCCAGCAGTGGAAGGAATCAGCCCCAGCATTTT; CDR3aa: CASSGRNQPQHF
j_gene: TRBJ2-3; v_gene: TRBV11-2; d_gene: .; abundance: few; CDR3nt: TGTGCCAGCAGCTCCCAGGGCACAGATACGCAGTATTTT; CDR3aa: CASSSQGTDTQYF
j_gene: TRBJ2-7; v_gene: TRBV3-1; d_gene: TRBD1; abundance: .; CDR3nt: TGTGCCAGCAGCCTCGAGGGACAGGGATACGAGCAGTACTTC; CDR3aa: CASSLEGQGYEQYF
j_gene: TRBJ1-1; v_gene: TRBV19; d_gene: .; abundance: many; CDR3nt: TGTGCCAGTAGTATGCGAGGCACTGAAGCTTTCTTT; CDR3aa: CASSMRGTEAFF
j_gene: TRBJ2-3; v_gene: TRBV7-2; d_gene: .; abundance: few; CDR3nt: TGTGCCAGCAGCTTACGAGACTTCGCAGATACGCAGTATTTT; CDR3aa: CASSLRDFADTQYF
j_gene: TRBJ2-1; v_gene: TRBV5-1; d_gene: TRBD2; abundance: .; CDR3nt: TGCGCCAGCAGCCCCGGACTAGCGGGGGTAAGCTCCTACAATGAGCAGTTCTTC; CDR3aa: CASSPGLAGVSSYNEQFF
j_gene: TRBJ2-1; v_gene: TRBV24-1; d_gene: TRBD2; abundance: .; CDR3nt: TGTGCCACCAGTGATAGCGGGAGACAGTTCTTC; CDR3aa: CATSDSGRQFF
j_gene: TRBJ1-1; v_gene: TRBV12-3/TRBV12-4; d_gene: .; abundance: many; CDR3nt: TGTGCCAGCCGTCTGAACACTGAAGCTTTCTTT; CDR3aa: CASRLNTEAFF
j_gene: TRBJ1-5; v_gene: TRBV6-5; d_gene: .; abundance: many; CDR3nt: TGTGCCAGCGGCGATGGCAATCAGCCCCAGCATTTT; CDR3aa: CASGDGNQPQHF